Shown below are 2 T cell receptor beta chains from a single sample sequenced in a study of cytotoxic CD8 clonotypes in ibrutinib-treated CLL. Measured with immunoSEQ multiplex PCR; TCRdb has only the in-frame clones, and not every one. The repertoire holds under 200,000 clones, with about 80% as singletons. Here the sequenced sample was PBMCs, taken after 12 months of ibrutinib treatment. The receptors derive from a human donor with chronic lymphocytic leukemia.

J is TRBJ1-5 and V is TRBV6-5, with D hard to call. CDR1 is MNHEY, CDR2 SVGAGI, per germline. Trimming took 6 bases from V and 7 from J, leaving 16 bases between them. The CDR3 sequence is 14 residues long. The CDR3 nucleotides are TGTGCCAGCAGAGCCCAGGCCGGGCTCCAGCCCCAGCATTTT. Translating gives CASRAQAGLQPQHF.

This rearrangement joins TRBV30 to TRBJ2-7; D is possibly TRBD1 (6 bases). The CDR3 is 14 amino acids. V dropped 1 base and J dropped 3 bases, with 13 bases sitting between them. Per germline, CDR1 GTSNPN and CDR2 SVGIG (reference sequence). CDR3 nucleotide sequence: TGTGCCTGGAGTGGTTCTGGGGGCGGCTACGAGCAGTACTTC. It encodes CAWSGSGGGYEQYF.